This is a list of T cell receptor beta chains from one sample in a study of T-cell reconstitution after alpha-beta-depleted transplantation in children. Each CDR3 protein gets one entry after TCRdb re-called the PCR reads with MiXCR. The table includes 500,000 to 600,000 distinct CDR3 sequences, about 17% detected once. The source material was PBMCs from the stem cell graft donor, sampled from the stem cell graft. The receptors stem from a human donor who donated a stem cell graft to a child with acute lymphoblastic leukemia. The CDR3 runs from the conserved cysteine through the conserved F or W. The D gene is left open where the match is weak. Clone size, where shown, is once, few, many, or a class for clones that have expanded.

size,D,V,J,DNA,CDR3
few,TRBD2,TRBV7-9,TRBJ2-3,TGTGCCAGCAGCGGAATCGGGACTAGTACGGATACGCAGTATTTT,CASSGIGTSTDTQYF
NA,NA,TRBV27,TRBJ2-7,TGTGCCAGCAGTTTCTCAGGGATCCGCTACGAGCAGTACTTC,CASSFSGIRYEQYF
NA,TRBD2,TRBV14,TRBJ2-7,TGTGCCAGCAGGGACGGGGGGTCCTACGAGCAGTACTTC,CASRDGGSYEQYF
NA,TRBD1,TRBV19,TRBJ1-5,TGTGCCAGTCGGACAGGAATATTGCCCCAGCATTTT,CASRTGILPQHF
few,NA,TRBV25-1,TRBJ2-7,TGTGCCAGCAGTGGGGACACGACCTACGAGCAGTACTTC,CASSGDTTYEQYF
NA,NA,TRBV19,TRBJ2-7,TGTGCCAGTAGACAGGGTATCGACGAGCAGTACTTC,CASRQGIDEQYF
NA,TRBD1,TRBV6-1,TRBJ1-4,TGTGCCAGCAACTTACGGACAGGGGTTGAAAAACTGTTTTTT,CASNLRTGVEKLFF
few,TRBD1,TRBV6-1,TRBJ2-2,TGTGCCAGCCTCGGGACAGGGATCACCGGGGAGCTGTTTTTT,CASLGTGITGELFF
few,TRBD1,TRBV11-3,TRBJ1-4,TGTGCCAGCAGCTTCGGGACAGGGGGGATGAATGAAAAACTGTTTTTT,CASSFGTGGMNEKLFF
few,TRBD1,TRBV29-1,TRBJ2-1,TGCAGCGTTGGACAGGGGTGGCACAATGAGCAGTTCTTC,CSVGQGWHNEQFF
NA,NA,TRBV12-3/TRBV12-4,TRBJ2-6,TGTGCCAGCAGTCCCGCGGCGGGGTCAAGCTCTGGGGCCAACGTCCTGACTTTC,CASSPAAGSSSGANVLTF
few,NA,TRBV20-1,TRBJ1-5,TGCAGTGCTAGGTACAGGCGGTCTGGGGAGGATCAGCCCCAGCATTTT,CSARYRRSGEDQPQHF
few,NA,TRBV20-1,TRBJ2-3,TGCAGTGCTAGGCTAGCTTACACAGATACGCAGTATTTT,CSARLAYTDTQYF
NA,NA,TRBV5-5,TRBJ2-3,TGTGCCAGCAGCTTGCAGTGGGGTAGCACAGATACGCAGTATTTT,CASSLQWGSTDTQYF
NA,NA,TRBV5-7,TRBJ2-2,TGTGCCAGCAGCTTGCAGGGAAGTCGCACCGGGGAGCTGTTTTTT,CASSLQGSRTGELFF
NA,TRBD2,TRBV4-1,TRBJ2-3,TGCGCCAGCAGCCAAGCTATAGCGGGAGGGCTGAGAGATACGCAGTGTTTT,CASSQAIAGGLRDTQCF
few,TRBD2,TRBV20-1,TRBJ2-5,TGCAGTGCTAGACATGGACTAGCGGGGGAGACCCAGTACTTC,CSARHGLAGETQYF
NA,TRBD1,TRBV4-1,TRBJ1-2,TGCGCCAGCAGCTCTGCACATACCAGGGACAGGGGAGGACCCTACACCTTC,CASSSAHTRDRGGPYTF
few,NA,TRBV29-1,TRBJ2-6,TGCAGCGTAGATGTCCAGGGTACCGGGGCCAACGTCCTGACTTTC,CSVDVQGTGANVLTF
NA,NA,TRBV2,TRBJ2-1,TGTGCCAGCAGTGTGGGGGATCGGGGACCAGGTTACAATGAGCAGTTCTTC,CASSVGDRGPGYNEQFF
few,NA,TRBV5-1,TRBJ2-1,TGCGCCAGCAGCGGGAGTGGTACGCTCGATGAGCAGTTCTTC,CASSGSGTLDEQFF
NA,NA,TRBV15,TRBJ2-7,TGTGCCACCAGCGGAGCTAGGGGTTCCTACGAGCAGTACTTC,CATSGARGSYEQYF
NA,NA,TRBV20-1,TRBJ2-1,TGCAGTGCTAGTCCACTAGGCTCCTACAATGAGCAGTTCTTC,CSASPLGSYNEQFF
few,NA,TRBV3-1,TRBJ1-1,TGTGCCAGCAGCCAAGAGTCCTCGAACACTGAAGCTTTCTTT,CASSQESSNTEAFF
NA,TRBD1,TRBV5-1,TRBJ2-7,TGCGCCAGCAGCTTTCCAGGGGGCGGATCCTACGAGCAGTACTTC,CASSFPGGGSYEQYF
NA,NA,TRBV7-3,TRBJ2-3,TGTGCCAGCAGCTTAAGTTTCAGTAGCACAGATACGCAGTATTTT,CASSLSFSSTDTQYF
NA,TRBD1,TRBV6-5,TRBJ2-3,TGTGCCAGCAGTTACACTGGGACAGGCAACACAGATACGCAGTATTTT,CASSYTGTGNTDTQYF
NA,NA,TRBV5-6,TRBJ2-7,TGTGCCAGCACCCCTCGCGGGTTCTACGAGCAGTACTTC,CASTPRGFYEQYF
few,NA,TRBV7-3,TRBJ1-1,TGTGCCAGCAGGGTACACGGAGGGACCCCTGAAGCTTTCTTT,CASRVHGGTPEAFF
NA,NA,TRBV18,TRBJ1-2,TGTGCCAGCTCACCACCGAACGTTGACTATGGCTACACCTTC,CASSPPNVDYGYTF
few,TRBD1,TRBV27,TRBJ1-1,TGTGCCAGCAGTCCAAGGGTGGACAGGCGTATGAACACTGAAGCTTTCTTT,CASSPRVDRRMNTEAFF
few,NA,TRBV10-2,TRBJ1-5,TGCGCCAGCAGCGTACCAGGGTCTCCTCAGCCCCAGCATTTT,CASSVPGSPQPQHF
NA,NA,TRBV12-3/TRBV12-4,TRBJ1-1,TGTGCCAGCAGTTACCCCGAGAACACTGAAGCTTTCTTT,CASSYPENTEAFF
NA,NA,TRBV9,TRBJ2-7,TGTGCCAGCAGCGTGGGGGGCGCGACCGAGCAGTACTTC,CASSVGGATEQYF
few,NA,TRBV9,TRBJ2-5,TGTGCCAGCAGCGAAAACCAAGAGACCCAGTACTTC,CASSENQETQYF
NA,NA,TRBV10-3,TRBJ2-3,TGTGCCATCAGGCCCACCTTGACAGATACGCAGTATTTT,CAIRPTLTDTQYF
NA,TRBD2,TRBV9,TRBJ2-2,TGTGCCAGCAGCGTAGGGCTAGCGGGAACCGGGGAGCTGTTTTTT,CASSVGLAGTGELFF
NA,NA,TRBV5-6,TRBJ2-1,TGTGCCAGCGGGCTGAAACTGGGAGTCTACAATGAGCAGTTCTTC,CASGLKLGVYNEQFF
NA,NA,TRBV7-3,TRBJ2-5,TGTGCCAGCAGCTTAATTCCCGGGAACCAAGAGACCCAGTACTTC,CASSLIPGNQETQYF
few,NA,TRBV7-3,TRBJ2-6,TGTGCCAGCAGCTTAACTAACCCCGGGTCTGGGGCCAACGTCCTGACTTTC,CASSLTNPGSGANVLTF
NA,NA,TRBV12-3/TRBV12-4,TRBJ2-3,TGTGCCAGCAGCCAGGGACATAACACAGATACGCAGTATTTT,CASSQGHNTDTQYF
NA,NA,TRBV7-8,TRBJ2-7,TGTGCCAGCAGCTTATCAAGGACGGGAATCTCCTACGAGCAGTACTTC,CASSLSRTGISYEQYF
NA,TRBD2,TRBV20-1,TRBJ2-7,TGCAGTGCTAGCAGGCCTAGCGGGAGGGTCGAGCAGTACTTC,CSASRPSGRVEQYF
NA,NA,TRBV25-1,TRBJ1-2,TGTGCCAGCAGTGACTTCGCCATGGCCAACTATGGCTACACCTTC,CASSDFAMANYGYTF
NA,NA,TRBV2,TRBJ1-2,TGTGCCAGCAGGTCGGAGGGGAACTATGGCTACACCTTC,CASRSEGNYGYTF
few,TRBD1,TRBV20-1,TRBJ2-7,TGCAGTGCTAGAAGCTGGGACAGGGTAGATGACGAGCAGTACTTC,CSARSWDRVDDEQYF
NA,NA,TRBV19,TRBJ2-1,TGTGCCAGTAAGATCCGGGACTTACCCTACAATGAGCAGTTCTTC,CASKIRDLPYNEQFF
many,NA,TRBV5-1,TRBJ2-7,TGCGCCAGCAGCGTGAGCTCCTACGAGCAGTACTTC,CASSVSSYEQYF
NA,NA,TRBV7-9,TRBJ2-3,TGTGCCAGCAGCAGACAGGTCCCGGGACCTCTGCTAAATACGCAGTATTTT,CASSRQVPGPLLNTQYF
NA,NA,TRBV20-1,TRBJ1-1,TGCAGTGCTAGATGGGACGCCGAAGCTTTCTTT,CSARWDAEAFF
NA,TRBD2,TRBV20-1,TRBJ2-3,TGCAGTGCTCTGAGCGGGAACACAGATACGCAGTATTTT,CSALSGNTDTQYF
NA,TRBD2,TRBV20-1,TRBJ2-1,TGCAGTGCGGATACTAGCGGGAGTTGGGTCTTTTCCTACAATGAGCAGTTCTTC,CSADTSGSWVFSYNEQFF